Given below is one T cell receptor (beta chain) in context. The entry originates in a study of coeliac disease. TCRdb's table, derived via immunoSEQ multiplex PCR, lists solely in-frame clones and lacks some. This table holds about 9,400 clones, over 55% found once. V shed 2 bases, J shed 5 bases, and the junction held 7 bases outside the gene matches. Germline V gives CDR1 MNHEY, CDR2 SVGAGI. The CDR3 sequence is 15 residues long. V gene TRBV6-5 combines with J gene TRBJ1-2; TRBD1 agrees at 8 bases. What was sequenced was lamina propria lymphocytes from the gut. This receptor was taken from a woman aged 55-70 years with celiac disease. The CDR3 nucleotides read TGTGCCAGCAGTTACGTCCAGGGGGCTGGGTATGGCTACACCTTC. It yields the protein CASSYVQGAGYGYTF.